Listed below are T cell receptor beta chains from one sample, sequenced in a study of blood T cell repertoires in COVID-19. The method was immunoSEQ multiplex PCR; TCRdb's version includes in-frame clones alone and lacks a portion of them. This sample has about 100,000 clones, with roughly 92% found just once. Sample: peripheral blood. These receptors were taken from a man aged 65 to 79 with acute or convalescent COVID-19. Each CDR3 is given with its conserved first and last residue. A D gene is named only where the DNA matches it firmly. A clone size is listed for some rows: how often the clone was seen (once, few, many), or a class if it is expanded.

TRBJ1-4,TRBV3-1/TRBV3-2,.,.,CASSQVLLTGTTTNEKLFF,TGTGCCAGCAGCCAAGTGCTCTTAACCGGGACAACAACTAATGAAAAACTGTTTTTT
TRBJ2-5,TRBV30,.,TRBD1,CAWSKQGETQYF,TGTGCCTGGAGCAAACAGGGGGAGACCCAGTACTTC
TRBJ1-2,TRBV7-2,few,.,CASSLSLVMTGYTF,TGTGCCAGCAGCTTATCCCTAGTAATGACTGGCTACACCTTC
TRBJ2-5,TRBV19,.,.,CASSSNRGGTQYF,TGTGCCAGTAGTAGCAACCGAGGCGGGACCCAGTACTTC
TRBJ1-3,TRBV5-1,.,TRBD1,CASSRSGTGGVFSGNTIYF,TGCGCCAGCAGCCGATCTGGGACAGGGGGCGTCTTTTCTGGAAACACCATATATTTT
TRBJ1-5,TRBV29-1,.,TRBD1,CSVEAGGRLHF,TGCAGCGTTGAGGCAGGGGGCCGCCTGCATTTT
TRBJ1-6,TRBV11-3,.,.,CASSVDIRSPLHF,TGTGCCAGCAGCGTGGACATAAGGTCACCCCTCCACTTT
TRBJ2-2,TRBV6-6,.,TRBD2,CASSQVVAGRGELFF,TGTGCCAGCAGCCAGGTAGTAGCGGGTCGCGGGGAGCTGTTTTTT
TRBJ1-5,TRBV19,.,.,CASSIRGGQPQHF,TGTGCCAGTAGTATCAGGGGAGGGCAGCCCCAGCATTTT
TRBJ1-6,TRBV4-1,.,.,CASSQGEGYNSPLHF,TGCGCCAGCAGCCAAGGGGAGGGATATAATTCACCCCTCCACTTT
TRBJ1-5,TRBV5-6,.,.,CASSLGLGGQPQHF,TGTGCCAGCAGCTTGGGCCTAGGGGGTCAGCCCCAGCATTTT
TRBJ1-1,TRBV5-6,once,.,CASRREGGTEAFF,TGTGCCAGCAGGCGGGAAGGTGGCACTGAAGCTTTCTTT
TRBJ1-2,TRBV5-1,.,TRBD1,CASSLDRGQRGYTF,TGCGCCAGCAGCTTGGACAGGGGGCAACGTGGCTACACCTTC
TRBJ1-2,TRBV5-1,.,.,CASSLITGTSYGYTF,TGCGCCAGCAGCTTGATTACAGGGACTAGCTATGGCTACACCTTC
TRBJ2-2,TRBV18,.,TRBD1,CASSPPWTGGTGELFF,TGTGCCAGCTCACCACCTTGGACAGGGGGTACCGGGGAGCTGTTTTTT
TRBJ2-7,TRBV10-3,.,TRBD2,CAISPTSGGDEQYF,TGTGCCATCAGTCCAACTAGCGGGGGTGACGAGCAGTACTTC
TRBJ2-7,TRBV15,once,TRBD2,CATSRGGRGVSYEQYF,TGTGCCACCAGCAGAGGGGGACGGGGGGTCTCCTACGAGCAGTACTTC
TRBJ1-5,TRBV2,.,TRBD1,CASGQDPLVGQPQHF,TGTGCCAGTGGACAGGACCCTCTCGTCGGTCAGCCCCAGCATTTT
TRBJ2-7,TRBV5-4,.,.,CASSFGLVEQYF,TGTGCCAGCAGCTTTGGACTCGTCGAGCAGTACTTC
TRBJ2-7,TRBV28,.,TRBD2,CASKLAGGWYEQYF,TGTGCCAGCAAGCTAGCGGGAGGTTGGTACGAGCAGTACTTC
TRBJ2-7,TRBV6-1,.,TRBD2,CASSESSGGWVSYEQYF,TGTGCCAGCAGTGAGTCTAGCGGGGGGTGGGTCTCCTACGAGCAGTACTTC
TRBJ2-1,TRBV6-5,.,TRBD1,CASSRTGVAYNEQFF,TGTGCCAGCAGTCGAACAGGGGTGGCCTACAATGAGCAGTTCTTC
TRBJ2-1,TRBV7-6,.,TRBD2,CASSLARTGGPDEQFF,TGTGCCAGCAGCTTAGCGCGTACGGGAGGGCCCGATGAGCAGTTCTTC
TRBJ2-1,TRBV5-8,.,.,CASSFSYEQFF,TGTGCCAGCAGCTTTTCCTATGAGCAGTTCTTC
TRBJ1-6,TRBV27,.,.,CASRPPGLRSPLHF,TGTGCCAGCAGACCCCCAGGGTTACGTTCACCCCTCCACTTT
TRBJ2-3,TRBV9,.,TRBD2,CASSVRAGVVTDTQYF,TGTGCCAGCAGCGTACGAGCGGGAGTAGTAACGGATACGCAGTATTTT
TRBJ2-3,TRBV5-6,.,TRBD2,CASSRTSGGLITDTQYF,TGTGCCAGCAGCCGGACTAGCGGGGGGCTTATCACAGATACGCAGTATTTT
TRBJ2-1,TRBV7-2,.,TRBD2,CASSPQRGGTYEQFF,TGTGCCAGCAGCCCCCAGCGGGGGGGTACCTATGAGCAGTTCTTC
TRBJ2-7,TRBV7-9,few,.,CASSLGAAVSYEQYF,TGTGCCAGCAGCTTAGGGGCAGCGGTCTCCTACGAGCAGTACTTC
TRBJ2-2,TRBV21-1,.,.,CASRGLAGNTGELFF,TGTGCCAGCCGAGGACTAGCGGGGAACACCGGGGAGCTGTTTTTT
TRBJ2-5,TRBV3-1/TRBV3-2,.,TRBD1,CASSQGSQGEETQYF,TGTGCCAGCAGCCAAGGGTCACAGGGGGAAGAGACCCAGTACTTC
TRBJ1-5,TRBV4-1,.,.,CASSQDGKGGNQPQHF,TGCGCCAGCAGCCAAGATGGGAAGGGGGGCAATCAGCCCCAGCATTTT
TRBJ2-7,TRBV19,.,.,CASSAGQLAYEQYF,TGTGCCAGTAGTGCCGGACAGCTCGCCTACGAGCAGTACTTC
TRBJ1-2,TRBV28,.,TRBD1,CASFRDRRVSGYTF,TGTGCTTCATTCCGGGACAGGCGGGTGTCTGGCTACACCTTC
TRBJ1-5,TRBV6-2/TRBV6-3,.,.,CASSYLGQQYSNQPQHF,TGTGCCAGCAGTTACTTGGGACAACAATATAGCAATCAGCCCCAGCATTTT
TRBJ2-5,TRBV6-2/TRBV6-3,.,TRBD2,CASSPRGLAGKETQYF,TGTGCCAGCAGTCCCCGAGGTCTAGCGGGAAAAGAGACCCAGTACTTC
TRBJ2-2,TRBV27,.,TRBD2,CASSPQRGGSGELFF,TGTGCCAGCAGTCCACAGCGGGGGGGCTCCGGGGAGCTGTTTTTT
TRBJ2-5,TRBV5-1,.,.,CASSWGEIETQYF,TGCGCCAGCAGCTGGGGGGAAATCGAGACCCAGTACTTC
TRBJ1-2,TRBV19,.,TRBD1,CASSRDRINYGYTF,TGTGCCAGTAGCCGGGACAGAATTAACTATGGCTACACCTTC